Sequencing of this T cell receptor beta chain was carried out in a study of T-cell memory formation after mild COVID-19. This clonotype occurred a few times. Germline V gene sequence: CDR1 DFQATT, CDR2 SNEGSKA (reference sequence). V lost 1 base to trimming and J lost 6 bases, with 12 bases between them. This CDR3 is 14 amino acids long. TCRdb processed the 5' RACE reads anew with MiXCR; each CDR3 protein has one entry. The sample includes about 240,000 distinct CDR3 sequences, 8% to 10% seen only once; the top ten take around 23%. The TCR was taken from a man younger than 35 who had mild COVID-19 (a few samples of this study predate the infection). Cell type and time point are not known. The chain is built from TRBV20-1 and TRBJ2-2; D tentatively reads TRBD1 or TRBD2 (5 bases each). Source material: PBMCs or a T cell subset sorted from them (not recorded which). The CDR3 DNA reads TGCAGTGCTAGAGTGGGACCGAGGGCCGGGGAGCTGTTTTTT. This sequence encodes CSARVGPRAGELFF.